The present entry profiles one T cell receptor (beta chain) with its context. Libraries were prepared by immunoSEQ multiplex PCR; TCRdb keeps only in-frame clonotypes and omits some of them. The table has about 170,000 clones, about 83% seen once; the top ten hold roughly 3.9%. The data are from a study of blood T cell repertoires in COVID-19. V was cut by 5 bases and J by 0 bases, with 8 bases left in between. The length of the CDR3 is 14 residues. From germline, CDR1 is MNHEY and CDR2 SVGAGI. Sequenced input: peripheral blood. The rearrangement joins TRBV6-5 to TRBJ1-3; D gene uncertain. This TCR came from a man younger than 35 with active or convalescent COVID-19. The CDR3 coding sequence is TGTGCCAGCAGTCCACTCCTCTCTGGAAACACCATATATTTT. It codes for CASSPLLSGNTIYF.